This T cell receptor beta chain was sequenced for a study of Ad26.COV2.S vaccination and SARS-CoV-2 variants. Study summary: In the COV1001 trial, the donor was in the Ad26.COV2.S arm.

Germline V lookup: CDR1 SGHVS, CDR2 FQNEAQ. After removal of 5 bases from V and 6 bases from J, the junction contained 9 bases not matched to a gene. The CDR3 totals 14 residues. Sequencing used immunoSEQ multiplex PCR; TCRdb keeps in-frame clones, though not all of them. The table records about 350,000 clones, roughly 91% of them present only once. Regarding treatment: roughly 18 received Ad26.COV2.S at low or high dose, single or two shots; roughly five received placebo; per-sample allocation not given. Day 63 after the first vaccine or placebo injection was the time point for sampling. The sample in question was peripheral blood, obtained in a trial of Ad26.COV2.S vaccine versus placebo. This receptor was taken from a person between 18 and 60 years old who received the Ad26.COV2.S COVID-19 vaccine or a placebo. The V gene is TRBV7-8, the J gene TRBJ1-2; 7 positions match TRBD1. The CDR3 DNA reads TGTGCCAGCAGCAAAAACAGGGGTGGAGATGGCTACACCTTC. This gives the protein CASSKNRGGDGYTF.